This T cell receptor (beta chain) was captured in a study of blood T cell repertoires in COVID-19. At the level of the study: Sources were T cells, B-cell-depleted T cells, or PBMCs; the material itself was cDNA or gDNA.

Only in-frame clones appear in the TCRdb table, and some are missing; sequencing was by immunoSEQ multiplex PCR. The data contain about 73,000 clones, around four fifths of them seen just once; the ten biggest clones take up around 5%. Germline CDR1 and CDR2: SGHAT and FQNNGV. The CDR3 contains 13 residues. V lost 3 bases and J 8 bases, leaving 11 bases between the germline ends. This rearrangement joins TRBV11-2 to TRBJ2-1; D is perhaps TRBD2 (5 bases). The receptor comes from a man between 50 and 59 years old with active COVID-19. The material sequenced was peripheral blood. The DNA for the CDR3 is TGTGCCAGCAGCTTGGGAGTTTACGATGAGCAGTTCTTC. Translation gives CASSLGVYDEQFF.